This T cell receptor beta chain was profiled in a study of blood T cell repertoires in COVID-19. The overall study: From the United States, Italy and Spain came samples of acute and convalescent COVID-19.

In the authors' methods: Nucleated cell number was recorded as an estimate derived from reference gene primer amplification. Libraries were prepared by immunoSEQ multiplex PCR; TCRdb keeps only in-frame clonotypes and omits some of them. The DNA was the basis for D and trimming; V, J and clone size are from that table. Of roughly 180,000 clones detected, 76% appear once; the ten largest clones hold around 7.9%. Germline V lookup: CDR1 MDHEN, CDR2 SYDVKM. J was trimmed by 3 bases and V by 2 bases; bases with no gene match: 3. This CDR3 region has 14 residues. This clonotype was obtained from a woman aged 45-65 years with active or convalescent COVID-19. The chain uses TRBV28 and TRBJ1-1; 7 nucleotides line up with TRBD1. Sequenced input: peripheral blood. CDR3 amino acids: CASSLTDRDTEAFF. The DNA for the CDR3 is TGTGCCAGCAGTTTAACCGACAGGGACACTGAAGCTTTCTTT.